This is a list of T cell receptor beta chains from one sample in a study of early T cells in non-severe SARS-CoV-2 infection. TCRdb recomputed calls from the 5' RACE reads with MiXCR, one row per CDR3 protein. The data hold over 60,000 distinct CDR3 sequences, with roughly 12% observed a single time. The sample in question was whole blood, obtained at baseline. These receptors all come from an adult who was a healthcare worker with PCR-confirmed SARS-CoV-2 infection or an uninfected control (not recorded which). Each CDR3 is given with its conserved first and last residue. The D gene is left open where the match is weak. Only some rows state a clone size, as once, few, many or a class for expanded clones.

j_call clone_size v_call d_call cdr3_aa
TRBJ1-2 . TRBV4-2 . CASSLRGRGEGYTF
TRBJ2-5 few TRBV11-2 . CASSLGRPQETQYF
TRBJ1-5 . TRBV19 . CASSIQGSNQPQHF
TRBJ1-2 few TRBV12-3/TRBV12-4 TRBD1 CASRYTGTGNYGYTF
TRBJ1-1 . TRBV29-1 TRBD1 CSVAPGQSEAFF
TRBJ2-5 few TRBV7-8 . CASSPTPYIRETQYF
TRBJ1-2 many TRBV21-1 . CASSNPPVTALYGYTF
TRBJ1-5 many TRBV6-1 . CASSIGIYSNQPQHF
TRBJ2-2 . TRBV7-2 . CASSAYVPRPGELFF
TRBJ2-5 once TRBV7-9 . CASSYPGPYQETQYF
TRBJ2-1 few TRBV20-1 . CSTGTLNEQFF
TRBJ1-2 few TRBV20-1 TRBD1 CSAKGRDRTIVLWGRTF
TRBJ2-6 few TRBV10-3 . CAISAPRVGAGANVLTF
TRBJ2-5 . TRBV11-2 . CASNHQETQYF
TRBJ2-4 . TRBV21-1 . CASPDGKNIQYF
TRBJ1-6 few TRBV6-1 . CASVGRNLNSPLHF
TRBJ2-2 few TRBV6-2/TRBV6-3 . CASSPLTGELFF
TRBJ2-1 . TRBV12-3/TRBV12-4 . CASSPSGTVYNEQFF
TRBJ2-2 . TRBV20-1 . CSAGTPATGELFF
TRBJ1-2 . TRBV18 . CASSPADRTYGYTF
TRBJ1-2 few TRBV20-1 . CSALGGNYGYTF
TRBJ2-5 many TRBV20-1 . CSASGPPETQYF
TRBJ2-1 many TRBV20-1 . CSASPMRDEQFF